This TCR beta chain was identified during a study of T cells expressing NK-cell markers. Study-wide findings and caveats: NKG2C+ dominant clonotypes from over five donors made up roughly 1.0-8% of CD8+ T cells. Clarity on HCMV specificity was lacking for the expanded NKG2C+ T cell clones. The CD3+CD56-NKG2C+ fraction of a handful of donors was also led by these clonotypes.

Of note for this clonotype: Its specificity is not known.

UMI-tagged 5'RACE template switching yielded the TCR beta cDNA. TCRdb reanalyzed the 5' RACE reads and collapses them to one entry per CDR3 protein, without DNA. The sample table sets out about 460,000 distinct CDR3 sequences. Germline loops: CDR1 ENHRY, CDR2 SYGVKD. The CDR3 runs 15 residues. The sequence derives from a woman aged 45-65 years in good health. Sample: blood T cells: a sorted CD56 or NKG2C T cell subset, CD4+ or CD8+ T cells, or bulk PBMC T cells (not recorded which). This chain uses TRBV10-3 with TRBJ2-2; TCRdb picks TRBD1, but there is no DNA to check that call. CDR3 protein: CAIRPGQRNTGELFF.